A single sample is the source of the 5 T cell receptor beta chains below, sequenced in a study of blood T cell repertoires in COVID-19. Assay used: immunoSEQ multiplex PCR; TCRdb lists only in-frame clones, some missing. This sample has 40,000 to 65,000 clones, with just over 85% found just once. The material sequenced was peripheral blood. The receptors originated from a man older than 75 with acute or convalescent COVID-19.

The genes are TRBV5-1 and TRBJ1-4; tentatively, D is TRBD1 (5 bases). Trimming stripped 2 bases from V and 4 bases from J, with 9 bases between. The germline gives CDR1 SGHRS, CDR2 YFSETQ. CDR3 length equals 14 residues. The CDR3 coding sequence is TGCGCCAGCAGCTTAGAAAGGGGTAATGAAAAACTGTTTTTT. Protein product: CASSLERGNEKLFF.

This chain joins TRBV3-1 (or the pseudogene TRBV3-2) and TRBJ1-5, with D tentatively TRBD1 (5 bases). The V and J ends lost 0 bases and 2 bases respectively, with 8 bases between them. Germline values: CDR1 LGHDT, CDR2 YNNKEL (reference sequence). The CDR3 runs to 15 residues. In DNA form, the CDR3 reads TGTGCCAGCAGCCAAGAGCAGGGTCGCAATCAGCCCCAGCATTTT. Protein: CASSQEQGRNQPQHF.

This chain links TRBV5-1 with TRBJ1-6; D remains ambiguous. Germline CDR1 reads SGHRS; CDR2 reads YFSETQ. The V and J ends lost 0 bases and 8 bases respectively, with 9 bases between them. The CDR3 consists of 14 residues. CDR3 sequence reads: CASSLDQFYSPLHF. CDR3 DNA sequence: TGCGCCAGCAGCTTGGATCAGTTCTATTCACCCCTCCACTTT.

The J gene is TRBJ2-3, the V gene TRBV19; the match to TRBD1 covers 9 bases. The trim removed 5 bases at V and 5 bases at J, leaving 8 bases unmatched. The CDR3 loop spans 15 amino acids. Germline V gives CDR1 LNHDA, CDR2 SQIVND (reference sequence). DNA for the CDR3: TGTGCCAGTAGTTGGGGGGGACAGGGAAGAGATACGCAGTATTTT. Protein sequence: CASSWGGQGRDTQYF.

This chain uses TRBV11-2 with TRBJ1-5; D is perhaps TRBD1 (6 bases). The germline gives CDR1 SGHAT, CDR2 FQNNGV. The CDR3 is made up of 17 amino acids. V lost 1 base, J lost 3 bases, and 16 bases lay in between. CDR3 bases: TGTGCCAGCAGCTTAGGGGGTGCAGGACAGTTCAATCAGCCCCAGCATTTT. Translation: CASSLGGAGQFNQPQHF.